The text below deals with one T cell receptor (beta chain). V lost 4 bases and J lost 3, with 6 bases in between. The germline CDR1 and CDR2 sequences are MNHEY and SVGAGI. The CDR3 has 13 residues. Per the original data handling: Amplification of reference gene primers provided the estimated nucleated cell counts. Assay used: immunoSEQ multiplex PCR; TCRdb lists only in-frame clones, some missing. The D gene and trimming were derived from the DNA, and the V and J assignments and clone size from that table. The table includes nearly 200,000 clones, more than 70% detected once. The sample is drawn from a study of blood T cell repertoires in COVID-19.

The sequence was collected from a woman aged 18-29 years who had recovered from COVID-19. The chain carries TRBV6-5 and TRBJ1-4; tentatively, D is TRBD1 (5 bases). Sequencing was carried out using PBMCs or T cells enriched from blood (not recorded which). The DNA of the CDR3 is TGTGCCAGCAGTTGGGACTCTAATGAAAAACTGTTTTTT. Encoded protein: CASSWDSNEKLFF.